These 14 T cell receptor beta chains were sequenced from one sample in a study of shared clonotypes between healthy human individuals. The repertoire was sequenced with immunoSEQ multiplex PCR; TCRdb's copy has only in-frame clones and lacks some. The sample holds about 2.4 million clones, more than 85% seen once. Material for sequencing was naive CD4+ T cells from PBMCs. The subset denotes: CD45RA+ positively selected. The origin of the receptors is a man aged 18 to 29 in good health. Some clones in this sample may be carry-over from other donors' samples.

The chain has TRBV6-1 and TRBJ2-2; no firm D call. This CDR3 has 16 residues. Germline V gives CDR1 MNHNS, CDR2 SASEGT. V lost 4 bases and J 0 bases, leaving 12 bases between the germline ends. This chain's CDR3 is CASSVRRSANTGELFF. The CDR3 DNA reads TGTGCCAGCAGTGTTAGACGGTCCGCGAACACCGGGGAGCTGTTTTTT.

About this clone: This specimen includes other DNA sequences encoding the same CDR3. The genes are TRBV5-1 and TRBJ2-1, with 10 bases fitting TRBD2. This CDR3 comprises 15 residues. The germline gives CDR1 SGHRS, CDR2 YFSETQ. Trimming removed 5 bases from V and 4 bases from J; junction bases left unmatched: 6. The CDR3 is CASSLTSGSYNEQFF. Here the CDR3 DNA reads TGCGCCAGCAGTCTGACTAGCGGGTCTTACAATGAGCAGTTCTTC.

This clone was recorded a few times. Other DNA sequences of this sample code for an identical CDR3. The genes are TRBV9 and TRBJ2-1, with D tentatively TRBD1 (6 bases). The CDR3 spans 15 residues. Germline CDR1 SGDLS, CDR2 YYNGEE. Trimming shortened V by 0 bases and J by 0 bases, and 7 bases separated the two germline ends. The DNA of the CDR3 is TGTGCCAGCAGCGTAGAGGGGGACTCCTACAATGAGCAGTTCTTC. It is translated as CASSVEGDSYNEQFF.

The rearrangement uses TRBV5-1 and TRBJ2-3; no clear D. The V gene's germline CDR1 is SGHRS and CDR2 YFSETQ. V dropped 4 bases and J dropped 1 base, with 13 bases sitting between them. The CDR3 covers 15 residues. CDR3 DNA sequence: TGCGCCAGCAGCCTAGACTTGCTGCGCACAGATACGCAGTATTTT. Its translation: CASSLDLLRTDTQYF.

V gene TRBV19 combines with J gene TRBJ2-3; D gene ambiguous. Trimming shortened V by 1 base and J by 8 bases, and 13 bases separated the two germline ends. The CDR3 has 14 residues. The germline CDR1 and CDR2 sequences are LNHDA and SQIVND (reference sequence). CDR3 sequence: CASSIVERTGTQYF. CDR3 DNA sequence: TGTGCCAGTAGTATAGTGGAGCGCACGGGTACGCAGTATTTT. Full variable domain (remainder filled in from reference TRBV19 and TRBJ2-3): DGGITQSPKYLFRKEGQNVTLSCEQNLNHDAMYWYRQDPGQGLRLIYYSQIVNDFQKGDIAEGYSVSREKKESFPLTVTSAQKNPTAFYLCASSIVERTGTQYFGPGTRLTVL.

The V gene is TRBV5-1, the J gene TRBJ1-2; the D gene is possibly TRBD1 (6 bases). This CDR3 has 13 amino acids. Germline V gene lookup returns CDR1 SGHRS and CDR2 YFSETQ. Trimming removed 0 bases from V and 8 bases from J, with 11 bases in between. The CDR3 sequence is CASSLESGAGYTF. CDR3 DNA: TGCGCCAGCAGCTTGGAGTCGGGGGCGGGCTACACCTTC.

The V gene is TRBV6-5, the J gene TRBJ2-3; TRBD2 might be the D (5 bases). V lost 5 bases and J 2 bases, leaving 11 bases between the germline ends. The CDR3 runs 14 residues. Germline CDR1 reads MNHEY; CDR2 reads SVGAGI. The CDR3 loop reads CASSPAGNTDTQYF. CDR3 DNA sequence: TGTGCCAGCAGTCCCGCGGGTAACACAGATACGCAGTATTTT.

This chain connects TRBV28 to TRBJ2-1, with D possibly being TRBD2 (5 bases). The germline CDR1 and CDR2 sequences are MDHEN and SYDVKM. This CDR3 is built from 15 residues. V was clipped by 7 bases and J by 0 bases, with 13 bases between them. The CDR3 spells CASIVGGSSYNEQFF. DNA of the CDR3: TGTGCCAGCATCGTGGGTGGGAGCTCCTACAATGAGCAGTTCTTC. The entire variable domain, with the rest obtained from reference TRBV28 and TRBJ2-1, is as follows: DVKVTQSSRYLVKRTGEKVFLECVQDMDHENMFWYRQDPGLGLRLIYFSYDVKMKEKGDIPEGYSVSREKKERFSLILESASTNQTSMYLCASIVGGSSYNEQFFGPGTRLTVL.

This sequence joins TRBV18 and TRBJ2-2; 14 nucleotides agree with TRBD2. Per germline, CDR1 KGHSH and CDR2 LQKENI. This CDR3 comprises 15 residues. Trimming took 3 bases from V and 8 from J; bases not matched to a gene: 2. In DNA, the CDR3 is TGTGCCAGCTCACCTGGGACTAGCGGGAGAGGGGAGCTGTTTTTT. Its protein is CASSPGTSGRGELFF.

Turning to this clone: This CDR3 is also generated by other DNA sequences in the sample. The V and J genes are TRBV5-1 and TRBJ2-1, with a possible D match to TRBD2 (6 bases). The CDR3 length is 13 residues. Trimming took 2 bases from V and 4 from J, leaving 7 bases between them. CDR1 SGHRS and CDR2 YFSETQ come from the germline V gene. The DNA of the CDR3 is TGCGCCAGCAGCTTAGGGACTTACAATGAGCAGTTCTTC. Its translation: CASSLGTYNEQFF.

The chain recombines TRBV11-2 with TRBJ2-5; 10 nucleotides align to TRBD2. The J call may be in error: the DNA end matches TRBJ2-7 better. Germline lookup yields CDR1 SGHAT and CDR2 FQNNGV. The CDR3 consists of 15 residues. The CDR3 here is CASRSGLAWVYEQYF. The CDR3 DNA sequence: TGTGCCAGCAGATCGGGACTAGCGTGGGTCTACGAGCAGTACTTC.

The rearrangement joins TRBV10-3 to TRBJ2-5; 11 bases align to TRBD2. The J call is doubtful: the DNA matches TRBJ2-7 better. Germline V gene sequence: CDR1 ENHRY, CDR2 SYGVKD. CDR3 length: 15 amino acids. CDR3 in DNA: TGTGCCATCAGTGCCGGGACTAGCGGCTCCTACGAGCAGTACTTC. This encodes CAISAGTSGSYEQYF.

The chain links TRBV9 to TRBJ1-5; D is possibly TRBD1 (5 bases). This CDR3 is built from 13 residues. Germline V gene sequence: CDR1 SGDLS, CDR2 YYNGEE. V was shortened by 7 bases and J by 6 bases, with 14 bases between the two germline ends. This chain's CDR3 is CASCRDPGQPQHF. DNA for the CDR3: TGTGCCAGCTGCCGGGACCCCGGTCAGCCCCAGCATTTT. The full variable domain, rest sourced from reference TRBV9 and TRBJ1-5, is DSGVTQTPKHLITATGQRVTLRCSPRSGDLSVYWYQQSLDQGLQFLIQYYNGEERAKGNILERFSAQQFPDLHSELNLSSLELGDSALYFCASCRDPGQPQHFGDGTRLSIL.

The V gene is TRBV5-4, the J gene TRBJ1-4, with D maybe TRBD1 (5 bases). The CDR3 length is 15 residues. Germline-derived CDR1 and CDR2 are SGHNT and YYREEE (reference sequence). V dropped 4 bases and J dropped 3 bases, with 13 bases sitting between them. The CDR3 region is CASSPRGAANEKLFF. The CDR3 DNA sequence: TGTGCCAGCAGCCCCAGAGGGGCGGCTAATGAAAAACTGTTTTTT.